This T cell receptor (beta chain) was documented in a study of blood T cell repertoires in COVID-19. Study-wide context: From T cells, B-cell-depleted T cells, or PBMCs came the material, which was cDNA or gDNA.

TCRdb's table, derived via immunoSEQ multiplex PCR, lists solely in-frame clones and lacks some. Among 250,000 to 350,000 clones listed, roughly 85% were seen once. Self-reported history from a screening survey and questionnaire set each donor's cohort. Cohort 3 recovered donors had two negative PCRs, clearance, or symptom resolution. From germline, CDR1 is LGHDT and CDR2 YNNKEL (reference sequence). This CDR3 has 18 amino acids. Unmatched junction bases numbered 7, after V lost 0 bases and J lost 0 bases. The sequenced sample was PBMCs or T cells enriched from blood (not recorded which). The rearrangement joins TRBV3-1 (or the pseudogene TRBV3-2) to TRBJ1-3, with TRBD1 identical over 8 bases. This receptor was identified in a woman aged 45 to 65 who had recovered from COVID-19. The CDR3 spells CASSQDRQGRLSGNTIYF. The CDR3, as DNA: TGTGCCAGCAGCCAAGATCGACAGGGGCGACTCTCTGGAAACACCATATATTTT.